Shown below are 29 T cell receptor beta chains from a single sample sequenced in a study of T cell responses to AZD1222 COVID-19 vaccine. Sequenced by immunoSEQ multiplex PCR; TCRdb stores in-frame clones only, minus some. The sample comprises over 60,000 clones, roughly 84% of which are singletons, and less than 25% rests with the top ten. The input for sequencing was peripheral blood, taken on day 0 of AZD1222 vaccination. The receptor set was obtained from an adult in good health.

The count of this clone is one. This chain links TRBV5-5 with TRBJ1-2; D gene ambiguous. Germline CDR1 is SGHKS and CDR2 is YYEKEE (reference sequence). V was pared by 2 bases and J by 3 bases, with 8 bases between. This CDR3 spans 13 amino acids. This chain's CDR3 is CASSLQNYYGYTF. The CDR3 DNA sequence: TGTGCCAGCAGCTTACAGAACTACTATGGCTACACCTTC.

This sequence joins TRBV2 and TRBJ2-3; TRBD2 matches at 11 bases. Germline CDR1 SNHLY, CDR2 FYNNEI. V lost 6 bases to trimming and J lost 2 bases; unmatched junction nucleotides: 7. The CDR3 spans 16 residues. Written as DNA, the CDR3 is TGTGCCAGCAGCCTAGCGGGGGGCCTTAACACAGATACGCAGTATTTT. Protein: CASSLAGGLNTDTQYF.

V gene TRBV5-1 combines with J gene TRBJ2-1, with D uncertain. This CDR3 comprises 15 residues. V lost 1 base to trimming and J lost 0 bases, with 8 bases between them. CDR1 and CDR2 (germline): SGHRS, YFSETQ. CDR3 DNA sequence: TGCGCCAGCAGCTTGACAGTTCACTCCTACAATGAGCAGTTCTTC. It yields the protein CASSLTVHSYNEQFF.

The rearrangement links TRBV3-1 (or the pseudogene TRBV3-2) to TRBJ2-3, with D perhaps matching TRBD1 or TRBD2 (7 bases each). The CDR3 extends over 15 amino acids. Trimming shortened V by 1 base and J by 2 bases, and 10 bases separated the two germline ends. CDR1 is LGHDT and CDR2 is YNNKEL in the germline V gene (reference sequence). The CDR3 nucleotides are TGTGCCAGCAGCCAAGCAGGGGGGGACACAGATACGCAGTATTTT. Protein: CASSQAGGDTDTQYF.

V usage is TRBV7-9 and J usage is TRBJ2-2; D may be TRBD2 (5 bases). This CDR3 contains 13 residues. Germline assignment: CDR1 SEHNR and CDR2 FQNEAQ (reference sequence). With 3 bases removed from V and 7 bases from J, the gap between germline ends came to 9 bases. The CDR3 bases are TGTGCCAGCAGCTTCCTAGCAGGCGGGGAGCTGTTTTTT. Translating it yields CASSFLAGGELFF.

V and J are TRBV30 and TRBJ2-7; no clear D. The CDR3 has 12 amino acids. Germline CDR1 GTSNPN, CDR2 SVGIG (reference sequence). V was shortened by 3 bases and J by 6 bases, with 12 bases between the two germline ends. In DNA form, the CDR3 reads TGTGCCTGGAGCCTACTTGGATCCGAGCAGTACTTC. Translating it yields CAWSLLGSEQYF.

The CDR3 region has the DNA TGCGCCAGCAGCTTGGCCCCGGGACAGGGGGCGAATGAGCAGTTCTTC. It translates to CASSLAPGQGANEQFF. The chain joins TRBV5-1 to TRBJ2-1, with 12 bases identical to TRBD1. This CDR3 has 16 amino acids. In germline, CDR1 is SGHRS, CDR2 YFSETQ. Trimming removed 0 bases from V and 7 bases from J; junction bases left unmatched: 5.

This clone was detected once. The rearrangement links TRBV11-2 to TRBJ1-2, with 10 bases lining up with TRBD1. The CDR3 covers 17 residues. CDR1 and CDR2 (germline): SGHAT, FQNNGV. Trimming removed 0 bases from V and 8 bases from J; junction bases left unmatched: 12. The CDR3 bases are TGTGCCAGCAGCTTAGACCTACGGACAGGGGGAGAAAGGGGCTACACCTTC. Its translation: CASSLDLRTGGERGYTF.

V gene TRBV6-5 combines with J gene TRBJ1-2; 11 nucleotides align to TRBD1. V trimming: 5 bases; J trimming: 7 bases; junction bases outside the gene matches: 9. Germline V gene data show CDR1 as MNHEY and CDR2 as SVGAGI. This CDR3 has 15 residues. CDR3 amino acids: CASSRAPGQGGGYTF. Here the CDR3 DNA reads TGTGCCAGCAGTCGTGCACCGGGACAGGGGGGTGGCTACACCTTC.

This chain uses TRBV12-3 or TRBV12-4 with TRBJ1-6; D gene unclear. This CDR3 comprises 13 residues. Trimming stripped 1 base from V and 9 bases from J, with 7 bases between. The DNA of the CDR3 is TGTGCCAGCAGTTTAGTCTCGGGTTCACCCCTCCACTTT. This sequence encodes CASSLVSGSPLHF.

V usage is TRBV9 and J usage is TRBJ2-7; 10 bases agree with TRBD2. Looked up from germline, CDR1 is SGDLS and CDR2 is YYNGEE. The CDR3 runs 15 residues. Trimming took 4 bases from V and 4 from J; bases not matched to a gene: 8. CDR3 protein: CASSKAGGHFYEQYF. The CDR3, as DNA: TGTGCCAGCAGCAAAGCGGGGGGGCACTTTTACGAGCAGTACTTC.

The V and J genes are TRBV6-2 or TRBV6-3 and TRBJ2-5, with 7 nucleotides matching TRBD1. V lost 0 bases and J lost 1; bases outside the gene matches: 8. Germline-derived CDR1 and CDR2 are MNHEY and SVGEGT. The CDR3 has 17 amino acids. The CDR3 loop is CASSYSGQDEIQETQYF. The CDR3 nucleotides are TGTGCCAGCAGTTACTCCGGACAGGATGAAATCCAAGAGACCCAGTACTTC.

The rearrangement joins TRBV7-2 to TRBJ1-6; 8 nucleotides align to TRBD1. Germline V gene data show CDR1 as SGHTA and CDR2 as FQGNSA. The J segment lost 7 bases and the V segment lost 1 base, leaving 0 bases of the junction unmatched. This CDR3 contains 14 residues. DNA of the CDR3: TGTGCCAGCAGCTTAGGGGACAGGAATTCACCCCTCCACTTT. It translates to CASSLGDRNSPLHF.

The gene calls are TRBV6-2 or TRBV6-3 and TRBJ2-3; D is unresolved. The CDR3 has 15 amino acids. The ends were cut back, 2 bases at V and 2 bases at J, with 11 bases in the middle. Germline values: CDR1 MNHEY, CDR2 SVGEGT. Here the CDR3 reads CASSYGFRTTDTQYF. The CDR3 DNA reads as TGTGCCAGCAGTTACGGATTCAGGACCACAGATACGCAGTATTTT.

This clone appeared a single time. This chain connects TRBV4-1 to TRBJ1-6; D gene uncertain. The CDR3 is 15 amino acids. CDR1 MGHRA and CDR2 YSYEKL come from the germline V gene. Trimming shortened V by 2 bases and J by 8 bases, and 13 bases separated the two germline ends. The CDR3 reads CASSQYQDRYSPLHF. The CDR3 DNA reads as TGCGCCAGCAGCCAATACCAGGACCGATATTCACCCCTCCACTTT.

The J gene is TRBJ2-3, the V gene TRBV7-2, with unresolved D. Germline V CDR1 and CDR2: SGHTA, FQGNSA. CDR3 length equals 12 residues. V was clipped by 5 bases and J by 11 bases, with 14 bases between them. DNA for the CDR3: TGTGCCAGCAGCGATTACATGGGCTTGCAGTATTTT. It yields the protein CASSDYMGLQYF.

This clone appeared a single time. The genes are TRBV6-2 or TRBV6-3 and TRBJ1-1, with 8 bases aligning to TRBD1. With 6 bases clipped from V and 4 bases from J, the junction kept 13 bases outside the gene matches. CDR3 length: 16 residues. Germline V gene data show CDR1 as MNHEY and CDR2 as SVGEGT. DNA for the CDR3: TGTGCCAGCAGCCAGGGGACAGGTTGGCGGGGCACTGAAGCTTTCTTT. It translates to CASSQGTGWRGTEAFF.

The chain recombines TRBV10-3 with TRBJ2-7, with D maybe TRBD2 (5 bases). Trimming left V 1 base short and J 9 bases short, with 16 bases between. Germline V gene data show CDR1 as ENHRY and CDR2 as SYGVKD. The CDR3 has 14 amino acids. The CDR3 DNA reads as TGTGCCATCAGTGAGTTAAGGGAGAAAAAGACGCAGTACTTC. Its protein product is CAISELREKKTQYF.

The J gene is TRBJ2-3, the V gene TRBV19; TRBD1 aligns across 8 bases. The CDR3 has 13 residues. Germline V gives CDR1 LNHDA, CDR2 SQIVND (reference sequence). Trimming removed 7 bases from V and 5 bases from J; junction bases left unmatched: 5. The CDR3 DNA sequence: TGTGCCAGTAACGACAGGGGTAGAGATACGCAGTATTTT. It encodes CASNDRGRDTQYF.

The V and J genes are TRBV28 and TRBJ2-1; D is perhaps TRBD2 (6 bases). The ends were cut back, 2 bases at V and 6 bases at J, with 11 bases in the middle. CDR3 size: 14 residues. Germline V gene data show CDR1 as MDHEN and CDR2 as SYDVKM. CDR3 DNA: TGTGCCAGCAGTTTAGGAGGGTCAGTCAATGAGCAGTTCTTC. Translated: CASSLGGSVNEQFF. The entire variable domain, with the rest obtained from reference TRBV28 and TRBJ2-1, is as follows: DVKVTQSSRYLVKRTGEKVFLECVQDMDHENMFWYRQDPGLGLRLIYFSYDVKMKEKGDIPEGYSVSREKKERFSLILESASTNQTSMYLCASSLGGSVNEQFFGPGTRLTVL.

This sequence joins TRBV29-1 and TRBJ2-1; 15 bases map to TRBD2. CDR1 is SQVTM and CDR2 is ANQGSEA in the germline V gene. The CDR3 covers 15 residues. J was trimmed by 3 bases and V by 6 bases; bases with no gene match: 3. CDR3 region: CSVGTSGGHYNEQFF. As DNA, the CDR3 is TGCAGCGTAGGGACTAGCGGGGGGCACTACAATGAGCAGTTCTTC.

The chain recombines TRBV11-1 with TRBJ1-4; unclear D gene. The ends were cut back, 6 bases at V and 0 bases at J, with 11 bases in the middle. In germline, CDR1 is SGHAT, CDR2 FQDESV (reference sequence). The CDR3 covers 15 residues. CDR3 protein: CASRRAQATNEKLFF. The CDR3 DNA is TGTGCCAGCAGACGAGCACAAGCAACTAATGAAAAACTGTTTTTT.

The chain links TRBV2 to TRBJ2-3; the D gene is possibly TRBD2 (5 bases). CDR1 and CDR2 from the germline V gene are SNHLY and FYNNEI. Trimming stripped 5 bases from V and 7 bases from J, with 16 bases between. The CDR3 runs to 14 residues. DNA of the CDR3: TGTGCCAGCAGTACCCCGGGGTACCAGCATACGCAGTATTTT. Residues: CASSTPGYQHTQYF.

This chain connects TRBV28 to TRBJ2-2; D ambiguous. The V gene lost 2 bases and the J gene lost 6 bases, with 13 bases spanning the gap. The CDR3 is made up of 15 amino acids. Per germline, CDR1 MDHEN and CDR2 SYDVKM. CDR3 in DNA: TGTGCCAGCAGTTTAGTTTCCGGTGGGCCCGGGGAGCTGTTTTTT. Its protein product is CASSLVSGGPGELFF.

The rearrangement joins TRBV11-2 to TRBJ1-5, with D maybe TRBD1 (5 bases). V lost 2 bases and J 4 bases, leaving 12 bases between the germline ends. The CDR3 is made up of 15 amino acids. The V gene's germline CDR1 is SGHAT and CDR2 FQNNGV. The CDR3 reads CASSLSGGFNQPQHF. CDR3 nucleotides: TGTGCCAGCAGCTTAAGCGGGGGATTTAATCAGCCCCAGCATTTT.

The chain joins TRBV6-2 or TRBV6-3 to TRBJ1-2, with D possibly being TRBD1 (5 bases). CDR1 is MNHEY, CDR2 SVGEGT, per germline. Trimming took off 3 bases at V and 5 bases at J, with 10 bases between the two ends. This CDR3 region has 13 residues. The chain's CDR3 is CASSYPGTYGYTF. The CDR3 nucleotides are TGTGCCAGCAGTTATCCCGGGACGTATGGCTACACCTTC.

A single count supports this clone. This chain uses TRBV9 with TRBJ2-7, with unresolved D. V lost 3 bases and J lost 1, with 11 bases in between. The CDR3 is 14 residues long. CDR1 and CDR2 (germline): SGDLS, YYNGEE. The DNA for the CDR3 is TGTGCCAGCAGCGGTTCGGACCGTTCCTACGAGCAGTACTTC. As protein: CASSGSDRSYEQYF.

This clone appeared a single time. This rearrangement joins TRBV29-1 to TRBJ1-2; D gene unclear. V was pared by 6 bases and J by 3 bases, with 5 bases between. The CDR3 extends over 10 amino acids. Germline V gene sequence: CDR1 SQVTM, CDR2 ANQGSEA. This chain's CDR3 is CSVSDYGYTF. Written as DNA, the CDR3 is TGCAGCGTAAGTGACTATGGCTACACCTTC. Based on the CDR3 plus reference TRBV29-1 and TRBJ1-2, the full variable domain is SAVISQKPSRDICQRGTSLTIQCQVDSQVTMMFWYRQQPGQSLTLIATANQGSEATYESGFVIDKFPISRPNLTFSTLTVSNMSPEDSSIYLCSVSDYGYTFGSGTRLTVV.

J is TRBJ2-2 and V is TRBV18; a weak D match, TRBD1 (6 bases). CDR1 and CDR2 from the germline V gene are KGHSH and LQKENI. Between the trimmed V and J ends, which lost 1 base and 1 base, there was a span of 7 bases. The CDR3 has 15 amino acids. CDR3 loop: CASSPQQGNTGELFF. CDR3 coding DNA: TGTGCCAGCTCACCACAACAGGGGAACACCGGGGAGCTGTTTTTT.